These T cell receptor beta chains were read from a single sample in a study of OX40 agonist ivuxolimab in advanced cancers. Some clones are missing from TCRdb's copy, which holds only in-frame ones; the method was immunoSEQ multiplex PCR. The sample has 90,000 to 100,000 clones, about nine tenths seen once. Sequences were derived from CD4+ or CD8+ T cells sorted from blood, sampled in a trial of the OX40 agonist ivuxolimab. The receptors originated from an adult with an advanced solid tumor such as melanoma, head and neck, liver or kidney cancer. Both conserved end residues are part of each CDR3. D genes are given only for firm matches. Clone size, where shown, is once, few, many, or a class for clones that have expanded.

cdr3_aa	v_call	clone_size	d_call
CASSHQGRDGYTF	TRBV4-3	-	-
CASRLRQGGKSPLHF	TRBV27	-	TRBD1
CASSTTQEGELFF	TRBV18	-	-
CASSSGGTSGRETQYF	TRBV19	-	-
CSASQETQYF	TRBV20-1	-	-
CSVLDFGTDTQYF	TRBV29-1	-	-
CASSLGGHSGNTIYF	TRBV28	-	-
CASSYTGLASYEQYF	TRBV28	-	TRBD2
CASSTGQGDQPQHF	TRBV7-2	once	TRBD1
CATSREPNEQFF	TRBV4-1	-	-
CASRLGPSSGNTIYF	TRBV19	medium-sized	-
CASSEDPGNTIYF	TRBV6-1	once	-
CAGSQGYHGYTF	TRBV28	-	-
CATLGDGHQPQHF	TRBV6-6	few	-
CASSVESGAGELFF	TRBV5-1	-	-
CASSEGAAGSYNEQFF	TRBV25-1	-	-
CASSPGSNYGYTF	TRBV7-2	-	-